This T cell receptor (beta chain) was captured in a study of T-cell reconstitution after alpha-beta-depleted transplantation in children (dated by TCRdb to about 2016). Regarding the complete study: Using TCR repertoire profiling, the study followed T-cell immune reconstitution in a quantitative way in children after TCRalphabeta/CD19-depleted allogeneic hematopoietic cell transplantation. Study-wide findings and limitations: In some patients, high TCRbeta diversity at day 60 was attributed to recipient T cells and intrathymic progenitors that had survived conditioning. Over the following months the frequencies of hyperexpanded clones went down, and after one year T-cell counts and TCRbeta diversity were mostly credited to newly produced T cells. About two months after transplant, the apparently early recovery of alphabetaT-cell counts reportedly depended on just several hundred clones that had expanded rapidly and came from non-depleted graft cells.

For CDR1 and CDR2, the germline V gene lists MNHEY and SVGAGI. Counted from cysteine to phenylalanine, this CDR3 has 18 amino acids. Left in the record is the CDR3 DNA by itself, 54 bases read in frame from the first base. Trimming takes 3 bases off V and 5 bases off J; junction bases not matched to a gene: 16. This specimen's treatment or condition label, interpreted: allogeneic hematopoietic cell transplantation with graft depleted of TCRalphabeta T cells and CD19 B cells. The children who served as transplant recipients had been given grafts of TCRalphabeta/CD19-depleted allogeneic hematopoietic cells. The method behind the library was PCR. The sequencer listed for this sample is Illumina HiSeq 2500. Molecular barcoding was employed in the preparation of TCR libraries, with unique molecular identifiers being used to normalize TCRbeta repertoire quantification. Using fastp at Q25 and MiXCR, TCRdb reprocessed the public reads and kept productive beta chains. Rows are unified per CDR3 protein, each entry keeping the most common DNA and genes. The sample profile shows over 150,000 distinct CDR3 sequences; roughly 7.1% of them were found once. The ten largest clones add up to more than 5.5% of the sample.

This clonotype was seen ten or more times. Its cognate antigen has yet to be identified. No much larger clonotype is one base removed from it; base qualities were not supplied. This clonotype originated in a boy younger than 10 with acute lymphoblastic leukemia, due to receive a stem cell transplant. This specimen consisted of PBMCs, obtained before TCRalphabeta/CD19-depleted stem cell transplant. The chain is encoded by TRBV6-5 joined to TRBJ2-5, with 9 junctional bases fitting TRBD2. In nucleotides, the sequence is TGTGCCAGCAGTTATTATAATACGGTCGGCGGGGGGGCGGAGACCCAGTACTTC. This codes for CASSYYNTVGGGAETQYF.